This T cell receptor (beta chain) is from a study of cytotoxic CD8 clonotypes in ibrutinib-treated CLL. The data were produced by immunoSEQ multiplex PCR, yet TCRdb's version contains in-frame clones alone and is incomplete. This repertoire shows roughly 180,000 clones, about 80% found once; its top ten account for 3.5% to 5.5%. Study results and limitations: Measured clonality at baseline was greater than in age-matched healthy donors and tracked with circulating CD8+ T-cell counts.

Per germline, CDR1 SGHRS and CDR2 YFSETQ. The CDR3 consists of 16 residues. Trimming removed 4 bases from V and 1 base from J, with 17 bases in between. Points on this clone: Its antigen is not known.

This sequence joins TRBV5-1 and TRBJ1-1; a possible D gene is TRBD1 (6 bases). The receptor's source is a human donor with chronic lymphocytic leukemia. The sample in question was PBMCs, obtained after 24 months of ibrutinib treatment. CDR3 DNA: TGCGCCAGCAGCCGGGGGGGGCCCCGCCCGAACACTGAAGCTTTCTTT. Translated: CASSRGGPRPNTEAFF.